In its sample, the clone carrying this T cell receptor beta chain was seen many times. The data derive from a study of CD8 T cells in ankylosing spondylitis. From the 5' RACE reads, TCRdb called clonotypes with MiXCR, one entry per CDR3 protein. There are some 220,000 distinct CDR3 sequences in the sample; 8% to 10% occur only once, and about 5% lies in the top ten. Trimming pared 5 bases from V and 2 bases from J, leaving 18 bases between. The CDR3 runs 17 residues. Looked up from germline, CDR1 is SGHTA and CDR2 is FQGNSA. The V and J genes are TRBV7-2 and TRBJ2-2, with D possibly TRBD1 on 6 matching bases. Material for sequencing was blood, either unsorted or a sorted T cell fraction (not recorded which). The origin of this receptor is a female donor with ankylosing spondylitis or in good health (not recorded which). CDR3 protein: CASSRGGYRANTGELFF. Here the CDR3 DNA reads TGTGCCAGCAGCCGAGGGGGTTACAGGGCAAACACCGGGGAGCTGTTTTTT.